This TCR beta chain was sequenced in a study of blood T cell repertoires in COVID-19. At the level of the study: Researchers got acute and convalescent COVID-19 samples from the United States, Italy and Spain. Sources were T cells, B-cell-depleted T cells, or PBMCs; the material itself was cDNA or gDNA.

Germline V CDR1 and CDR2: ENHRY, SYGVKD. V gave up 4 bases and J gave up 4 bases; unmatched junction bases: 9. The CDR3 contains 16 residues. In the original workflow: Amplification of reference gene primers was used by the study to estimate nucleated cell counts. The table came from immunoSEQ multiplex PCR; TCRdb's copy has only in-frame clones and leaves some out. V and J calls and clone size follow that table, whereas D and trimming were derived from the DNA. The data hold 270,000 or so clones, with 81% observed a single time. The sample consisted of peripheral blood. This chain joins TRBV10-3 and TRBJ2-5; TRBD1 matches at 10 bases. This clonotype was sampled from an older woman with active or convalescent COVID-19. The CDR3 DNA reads TGTGCCATCAGTGGACAGGGGGCAGTCGGGAGAGAGACCCAGTACTTC. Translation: CAISGQGAVGRETQYF.